The rows below give T cell receptor beta chains drawn from one sample of a study of T cell repertoires in cytomegalovirus infection. TCRdb analysed the reads with MiXCR anew, one entry per CDR3 protein. In the table there are nearly 450,000 distinct CDR3 sequences, approximately 32% of which are singletons. Sequenced material: PBMCs. The source is a human donor in good health (CMV status not recorded). Some clones in this sample may be carry-over from other donors' samples. Each CDR3 is given with its conserved first and last residue. Clone size appears in some rows only: once, few, many, or a class for an expanded clone.

length	V	size	J	CDR3
13	TRBV7-9	NA	TRBJ2-7	CASGSGGRYEQYF
15	TRBV7-2	NA	TRBJ2-7	CASSLTTGRADEQYF
13	TRBV27	few	TRBJ2-7	CASRPPGAHEQYF
14	TRBV7-2	few	TRBJ2-3	CASSPGLTTDTQYF
16	TRBV7-2	NA	TRBJ1-2	CASGESLTVFRYGYTF
15	TRBV20-1	NA	TRBJ2-3	CSASYFSGRTDTQYF
15	TRBV12-3/TRBV12-4	many	TRBJ1-2	CASSRIQPGAGGYTF
15	TRBV12-3/TRBV12-4	few	TRBJ2-1	CASSPTIQGNNEQFF
19	TRBV7-2	many	TRBJ2-2	CASSKARLAGAQNTGELFF
12	TRBV2	once	TRBJ1-5	CASSEQAQPQHF
18	TRBV7-8	NA	TRBJ2-6	CASSLWDRGTSGANVLTF
15	TRBV11-2	few	TRBJ1-5	CASSLAGGAGQPQHF
13	TRBV19	few	TRBJ2-5	CATVNPAQETQYF
13	TRBV28	NA	TRBJ2-1	CASSLQGGNEQFF
15	TRBV9	few	TRBJ2-7	CASSVSDSPIYEQYF
16	TRBV7-2	medium-sized	TRBJ1-5	CASSPTQTGINQPQHF
17	TRBV24-1	few	TRBJ2-2	CATSVHRAGANTGELFF